The clone carrying this TCR beta chain has just a few counts. What it recognizes is unknown. This record belongs to a study of immune evolution from preneoplasia to lung adenocarcinoma. Study context: HLA loss of heterozygosity: under 7.5% AIS, around 16% MIA, roughly 35% ADC, none AAH.

After removal of 2 bases from V and 5 bases from J, the junction contained 9 bases not matched to a gene. The CDR3 length is 17 residues. Per germline, CDR1 SGHTA and CDR2 FQGNSA. TCRdb's copy holds only in-frame clones and misses some; the assay was immunoSEQ multiplex PCR. Here the sample spans about 27,000 clones, roughly 70% being singletons. Whole-study results and caveats: T cell clonality was higher in KRAS-mutant than EGFR-mutant or wild-type nodules. Top clone share appeared to fall from AAH through AIS, MIA, adenocarcinoma.

V and J are TRBV7-2 and TRBJ2-5; 12 nucleotides match TRBD2. The sequencing sample was made of FFPE invasive lung adenocarcinoma tissue. This clonotype was sampled from a person between 55 and 70 years old with invasive lung adenocarcinoma. Some clones in this sample may be carry-over from other donors' samples. The chain's CDR3 is CASSLKLAGGRGETQYF. The CDR3 DNA sequence: TGTGCCAGCAGCTTAAAACTAGCGGGAGGTCGGGGGGAGACCCAGTACTTC.